This T cell receptor beta chain was observed in a study of blood T cell repertoires in COVID-19. Profiling relied on immunoSEQ multiplex PCR, and the TCRdb table lists in-frame clones only, not all of them. The table has around 46,000 clones, approximately 83% seen once. Germline-derived CDR1 and CDR2 are KGHSH and LQKENI. The CDR3 has 13 residues. With 5 bases removed from V and 3 bases from J, the gap between germline ends came to 10 bases. Sample: peripheral blood. The TCR was taken from a woman of 80 years or more with COVID-19, enrolled during active disease. The V gene is TRBV18, the J gene TRBJ1-1, with a tentative D call TRBD1 (6 bases). This chain's CDR3 is CASSDYRDTEAFF. CDR3 DNA: TGTGCCAGCTCAGATTACAGGGACACTGAAGCTTTCTTT.